This TCR beta chain was recorded in a study of T cells after yellow fever vaccination. A remark on this clonotype: The antigen remains undetermined.

General observations from the study: It was a small share of clonotypes that appeared in both CD4 and CD8 compartments. Post-booster reappearance was seen for most primary-vaccination clones (about 95% CD4, 85% to 90% CD8). Any FACS-sorted repertoire could hold abundant clonotypes that contaminate it from the bulk population.

TCRdb re-analysed the 5' RACE reads in MiXCR, keeping a single row per CDR3 protein. The sample lists 250,000 to 300,000 distinct CDR3 sequences; 13% were seen once. CDR3 size: 14 residues. The germline gives CDR1 MNHNS, CDR2 SASEGT. The V gene end was trimmed by 6 bases and the J gene end by 2 bases; junction bases not matched to a gene: 6. This chain connects TRBV6-1 to TRBJ2-7, with 8 bases matching TRBD1. The source material was CD4+ T cells sorted from PBMCs, sampled 45 days after the yellow fever booster vaccination. The sequence was collected from a man under 40 who received the YFV17D yellow fever vaccine. The CDR3 nucleotides are TGTGCCAGCAGAGAGGACAGGGTCCCCTACGAGCAGTACTTC. Amino acids: CASREDRVPYEQYF.